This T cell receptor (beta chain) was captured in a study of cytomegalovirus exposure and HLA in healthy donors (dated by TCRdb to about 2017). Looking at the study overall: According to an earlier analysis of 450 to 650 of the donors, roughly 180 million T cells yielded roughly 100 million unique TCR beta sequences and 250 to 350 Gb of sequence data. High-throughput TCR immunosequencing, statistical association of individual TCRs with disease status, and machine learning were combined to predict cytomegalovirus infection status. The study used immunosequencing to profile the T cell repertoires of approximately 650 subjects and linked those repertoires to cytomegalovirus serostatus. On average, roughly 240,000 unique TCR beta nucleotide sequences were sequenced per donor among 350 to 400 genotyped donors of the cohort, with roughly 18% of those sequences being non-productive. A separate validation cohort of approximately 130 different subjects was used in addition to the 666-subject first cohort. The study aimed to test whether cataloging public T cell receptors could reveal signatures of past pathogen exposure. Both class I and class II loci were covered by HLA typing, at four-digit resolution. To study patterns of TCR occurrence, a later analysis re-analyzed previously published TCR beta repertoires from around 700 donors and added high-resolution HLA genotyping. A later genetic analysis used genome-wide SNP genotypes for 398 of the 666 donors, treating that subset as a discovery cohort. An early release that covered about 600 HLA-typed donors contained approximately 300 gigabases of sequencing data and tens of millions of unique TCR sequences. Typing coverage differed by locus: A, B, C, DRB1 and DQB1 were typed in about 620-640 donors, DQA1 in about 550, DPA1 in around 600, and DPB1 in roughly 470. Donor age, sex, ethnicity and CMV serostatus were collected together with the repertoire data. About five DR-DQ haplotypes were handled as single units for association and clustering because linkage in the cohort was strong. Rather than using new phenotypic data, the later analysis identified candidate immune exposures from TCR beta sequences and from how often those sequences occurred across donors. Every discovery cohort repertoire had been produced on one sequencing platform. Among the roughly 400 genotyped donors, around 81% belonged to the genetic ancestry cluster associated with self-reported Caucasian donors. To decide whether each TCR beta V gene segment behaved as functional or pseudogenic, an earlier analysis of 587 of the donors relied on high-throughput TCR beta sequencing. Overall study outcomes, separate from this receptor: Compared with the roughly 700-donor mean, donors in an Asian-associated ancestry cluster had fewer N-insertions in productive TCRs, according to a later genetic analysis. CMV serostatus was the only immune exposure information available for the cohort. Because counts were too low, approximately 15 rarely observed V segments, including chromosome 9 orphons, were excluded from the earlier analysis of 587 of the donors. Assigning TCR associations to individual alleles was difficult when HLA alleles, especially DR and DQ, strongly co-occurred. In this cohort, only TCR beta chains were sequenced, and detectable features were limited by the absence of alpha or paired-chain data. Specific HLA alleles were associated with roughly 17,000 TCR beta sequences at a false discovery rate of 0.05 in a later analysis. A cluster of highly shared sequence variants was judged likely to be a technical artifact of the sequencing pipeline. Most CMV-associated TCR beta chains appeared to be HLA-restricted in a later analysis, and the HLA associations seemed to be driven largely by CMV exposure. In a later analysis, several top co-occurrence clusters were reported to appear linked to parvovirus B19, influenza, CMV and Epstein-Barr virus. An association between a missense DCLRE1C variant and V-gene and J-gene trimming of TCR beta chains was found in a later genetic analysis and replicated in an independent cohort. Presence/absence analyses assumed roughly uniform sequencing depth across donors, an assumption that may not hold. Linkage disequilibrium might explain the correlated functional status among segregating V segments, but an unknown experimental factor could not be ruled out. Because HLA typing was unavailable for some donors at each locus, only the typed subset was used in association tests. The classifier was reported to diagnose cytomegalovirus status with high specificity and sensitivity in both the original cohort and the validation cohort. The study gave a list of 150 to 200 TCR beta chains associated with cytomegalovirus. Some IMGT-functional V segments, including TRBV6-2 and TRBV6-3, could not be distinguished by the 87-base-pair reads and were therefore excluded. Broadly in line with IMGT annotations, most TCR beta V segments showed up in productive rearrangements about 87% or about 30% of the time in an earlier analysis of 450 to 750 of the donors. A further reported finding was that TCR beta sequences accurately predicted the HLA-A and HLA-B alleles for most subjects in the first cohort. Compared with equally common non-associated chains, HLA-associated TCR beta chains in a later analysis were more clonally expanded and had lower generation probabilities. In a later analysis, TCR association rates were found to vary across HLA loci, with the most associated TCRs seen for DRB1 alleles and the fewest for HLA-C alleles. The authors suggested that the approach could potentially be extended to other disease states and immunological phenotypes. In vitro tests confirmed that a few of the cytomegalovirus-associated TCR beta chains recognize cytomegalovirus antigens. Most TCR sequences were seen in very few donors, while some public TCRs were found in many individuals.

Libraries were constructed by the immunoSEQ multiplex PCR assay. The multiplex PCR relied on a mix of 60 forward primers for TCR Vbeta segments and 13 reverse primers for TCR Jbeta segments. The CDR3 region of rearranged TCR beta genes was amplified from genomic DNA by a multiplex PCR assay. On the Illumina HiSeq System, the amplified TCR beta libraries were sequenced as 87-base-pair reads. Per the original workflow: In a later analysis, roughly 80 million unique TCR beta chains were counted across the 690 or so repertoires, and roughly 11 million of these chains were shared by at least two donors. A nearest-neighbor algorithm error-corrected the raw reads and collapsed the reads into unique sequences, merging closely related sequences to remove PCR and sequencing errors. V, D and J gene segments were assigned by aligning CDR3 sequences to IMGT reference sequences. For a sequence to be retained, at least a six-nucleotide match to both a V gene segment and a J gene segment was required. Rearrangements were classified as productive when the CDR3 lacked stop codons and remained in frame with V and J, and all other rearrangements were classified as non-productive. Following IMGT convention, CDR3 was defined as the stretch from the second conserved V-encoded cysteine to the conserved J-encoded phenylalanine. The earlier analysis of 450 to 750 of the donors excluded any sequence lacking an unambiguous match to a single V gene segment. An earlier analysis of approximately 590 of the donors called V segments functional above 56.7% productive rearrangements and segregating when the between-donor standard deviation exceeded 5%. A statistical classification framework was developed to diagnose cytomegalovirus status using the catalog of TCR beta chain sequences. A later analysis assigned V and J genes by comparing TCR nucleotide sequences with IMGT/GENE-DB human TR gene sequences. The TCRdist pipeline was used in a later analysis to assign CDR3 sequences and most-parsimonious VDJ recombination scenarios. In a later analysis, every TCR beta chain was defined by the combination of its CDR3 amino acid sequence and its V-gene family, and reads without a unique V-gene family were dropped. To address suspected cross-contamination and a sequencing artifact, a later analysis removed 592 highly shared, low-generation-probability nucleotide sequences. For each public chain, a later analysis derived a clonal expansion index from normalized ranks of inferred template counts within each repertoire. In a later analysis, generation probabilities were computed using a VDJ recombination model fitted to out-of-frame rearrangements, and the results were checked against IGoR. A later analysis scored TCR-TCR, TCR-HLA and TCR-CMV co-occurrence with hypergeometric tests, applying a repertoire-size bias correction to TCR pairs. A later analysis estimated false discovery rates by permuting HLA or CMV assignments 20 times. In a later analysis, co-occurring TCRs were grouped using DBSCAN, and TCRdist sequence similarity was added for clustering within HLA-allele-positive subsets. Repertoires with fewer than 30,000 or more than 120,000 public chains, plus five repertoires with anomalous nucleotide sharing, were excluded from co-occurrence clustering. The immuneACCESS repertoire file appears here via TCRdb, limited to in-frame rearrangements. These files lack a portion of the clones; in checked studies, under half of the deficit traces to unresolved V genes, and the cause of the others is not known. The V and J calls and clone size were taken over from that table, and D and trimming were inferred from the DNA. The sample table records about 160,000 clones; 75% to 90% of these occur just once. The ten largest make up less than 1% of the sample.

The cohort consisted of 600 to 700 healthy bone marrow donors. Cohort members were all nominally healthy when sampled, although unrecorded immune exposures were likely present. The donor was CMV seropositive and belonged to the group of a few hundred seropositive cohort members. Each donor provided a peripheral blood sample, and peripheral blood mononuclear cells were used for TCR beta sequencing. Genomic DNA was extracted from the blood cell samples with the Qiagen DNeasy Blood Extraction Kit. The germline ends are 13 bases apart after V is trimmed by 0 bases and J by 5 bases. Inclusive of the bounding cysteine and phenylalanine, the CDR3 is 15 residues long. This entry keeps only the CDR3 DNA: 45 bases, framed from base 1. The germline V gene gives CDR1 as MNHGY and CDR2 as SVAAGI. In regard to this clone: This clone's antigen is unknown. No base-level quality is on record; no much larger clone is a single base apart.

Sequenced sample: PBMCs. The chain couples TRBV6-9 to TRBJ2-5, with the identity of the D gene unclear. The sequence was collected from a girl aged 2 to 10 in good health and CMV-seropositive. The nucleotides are TGTGCCAGCAGTTATTCGAGAGGTTATACGGAGACCCAGTACTTC. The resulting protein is CASSYSRGYTETQYF.